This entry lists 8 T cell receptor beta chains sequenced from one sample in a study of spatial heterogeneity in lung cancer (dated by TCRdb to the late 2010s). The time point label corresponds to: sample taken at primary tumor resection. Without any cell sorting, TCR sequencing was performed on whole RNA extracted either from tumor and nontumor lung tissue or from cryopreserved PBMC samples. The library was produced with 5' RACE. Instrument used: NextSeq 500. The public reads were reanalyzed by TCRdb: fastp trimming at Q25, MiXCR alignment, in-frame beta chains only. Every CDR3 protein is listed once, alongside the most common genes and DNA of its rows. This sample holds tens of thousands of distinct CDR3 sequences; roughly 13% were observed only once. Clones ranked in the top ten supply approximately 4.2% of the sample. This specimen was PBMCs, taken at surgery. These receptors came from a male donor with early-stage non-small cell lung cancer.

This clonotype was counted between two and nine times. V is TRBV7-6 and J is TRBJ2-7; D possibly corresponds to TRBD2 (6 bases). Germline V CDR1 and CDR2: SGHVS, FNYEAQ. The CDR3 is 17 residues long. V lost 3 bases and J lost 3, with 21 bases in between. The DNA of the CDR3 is TGTGCCAGCAGCTTGGACTCGGGTCCCGGGAGCCTCTACGAGCAGTACTTC. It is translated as CASSLDSGPGSLYEQYF.

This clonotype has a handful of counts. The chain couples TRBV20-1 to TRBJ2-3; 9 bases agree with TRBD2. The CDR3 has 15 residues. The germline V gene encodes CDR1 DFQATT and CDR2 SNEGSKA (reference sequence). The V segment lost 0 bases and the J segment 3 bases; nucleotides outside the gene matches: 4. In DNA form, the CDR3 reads TGCAGTGCTAGAGAACTAAGCGGGAGGACAGATACGCAGTATTTT. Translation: CSARELSGRTDTQYF.

DNA for the CDR3: TGTGCCAGCAGCCCTTTAGACGCTGAAGCTTTCTTT. It encodes CASSPLDAEAFF. The V call is TRBV7-9, the J call TRBJ1-1; D unresolved. Germline CDR1 is SEHNR and CDR2 is FQNEAQ (reference sequence). Trimming took off 5 bases at V and 6 bases at J, with 10 bases between the two ends. CDR3 length: 12 amino acids.

The CDR3 bases are TGCGCCAGCAGCTCTATGGGGCCAAACGAGCAGTACTTC. Translating gives CASSSMGPNEQYF. The chain recombines TRBV5-1 with TRBJ2-7, with D possibly being TRBD1 (5 bases). CDR3 length: 13 amino acids. Germline V lookup: CDR1 SGHRS, CDR2 YFSETQ. The ends were cut back, 3 bases at V and 5 bases at J, with 12 bases in the middle.

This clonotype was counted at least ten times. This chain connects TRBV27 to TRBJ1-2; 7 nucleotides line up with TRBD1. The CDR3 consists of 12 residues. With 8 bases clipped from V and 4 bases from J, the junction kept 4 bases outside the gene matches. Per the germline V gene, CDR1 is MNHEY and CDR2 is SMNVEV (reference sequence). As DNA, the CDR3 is TGTGCCAGCGGGGACAGCCTCTATGGCTACACCTTC. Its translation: CASGDSLYGYTF.

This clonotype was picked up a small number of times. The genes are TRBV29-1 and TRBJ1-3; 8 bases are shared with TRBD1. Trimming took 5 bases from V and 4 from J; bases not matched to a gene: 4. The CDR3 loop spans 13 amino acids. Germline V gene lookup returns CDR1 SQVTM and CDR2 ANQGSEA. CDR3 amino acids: CSVTGGSGNTIYF. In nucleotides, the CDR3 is TGCAGCGTTACAGGGGGGTCCGGAAACACCATATATTTT.

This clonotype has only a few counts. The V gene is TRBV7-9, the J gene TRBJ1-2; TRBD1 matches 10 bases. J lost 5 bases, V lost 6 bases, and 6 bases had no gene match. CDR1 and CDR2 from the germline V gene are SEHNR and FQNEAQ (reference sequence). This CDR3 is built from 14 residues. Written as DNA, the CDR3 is TGTGCCAGCAGTTCGACAGGGGGCGGGTATGGCTACACCTTC. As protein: CASSSTGGGYGYTF. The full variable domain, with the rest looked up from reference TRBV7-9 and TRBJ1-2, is DTGVSQNPRHKITKRGQNVTFRCDPISEHNRLYWYRQTLGQGPEFLTYFQNEAQLEKSRLLSDRFSAERPKGSFSTLEIQRTEQGDSAMYLCASSSTGGGYGYTFGSGTRLTVV.

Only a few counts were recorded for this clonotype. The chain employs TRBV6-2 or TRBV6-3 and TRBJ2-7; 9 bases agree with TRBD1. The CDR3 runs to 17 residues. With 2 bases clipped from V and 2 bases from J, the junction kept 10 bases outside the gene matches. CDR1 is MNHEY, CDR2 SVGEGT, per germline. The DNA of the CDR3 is TGTGCCAGCAGTTACGGTCCTCGGACAGGGGATACCTACGAGCAGTACTTC. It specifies CASSYGPRTGDTYEQYF.